This passage covers 5 T cell receptor beta chains from one sample sequenced in a study of tumor-infiltrating lymphocytes in glioblastoma multiforme. TCR beta libraries were built from RNA through three nested multiplex PCR rounds using modified ARM-PCR. TCRdb reanalysed the multiplex PCR reads using MiXCR and keeps one entry per CDR3 protein. This repertoire shows approximately 20,000 distinct CDR3 sequences, about two thirds found once; its top ten account for roughly 18%. Sequenced input: peripheral blood. Receptor source: a male donor with glioblastoma.

Points on this clonotype: The junction departs from the called germline gene at one end, perhaps through a read error. CDR3 sequence (DNA): TGCAGCGTAGTATACACCGGGGAGCTGTTCTTT. This codes for CSVVYTGELFF. The chain employs TRBV29-1 and TRBJ2-2; a possible D gene is TRBD2 (5 bases). This CDR3 is 11 amino acids long. The germline V gene has CDR1 SQVTM and CDR2 ANQGSEA.

The gene calls are TRBV4-1 and TRBJ2-7, with D maybe TRBD1 (6 bases). The CDR3 has 15 residues. Per the germline V gene, CDR1 is MGHRA and CDR2 is YSYEKL. Deletions cut 4 bases from V and 11 bases from J, with 24 bases between. Here the CDR3 reads CASSRELVGAYEEYF. CDR3 DNA sequence: TGCGCCAGCAGCCGAGAACTAGTGGGGGCCTATGAGGAGTACTTC.

A note on this clonotype: One end of the junction varies from germline; a read error may be responsible. This chain joins TRBV29-1 and TRBJ2-2; D is possibly TRBD1 (5 bases). The CDR3 spans 13 residues. Germline values: CDR1 SQVTM, CDR2 ANQGSEA. The CDR3 region is CSAEAGYTVELFF. The DNA for the CDR3 is TGCAGCGCTGAAGCAGGGTATACCGTGGAGCTGTTTTTT.

The CDR3 region is CASRSEGLGEKLFF. The CDR3 coding sequence is TGTGCCAGCAGGTCCGAGGGGCTAGGTGAAAAACTGTTTTTT. The V call is TRBV6-5, the J call TRBJ1-4; possibly TRBD1 for D (5 bases). The CDR3 totals 14 residues. V lost 6 bases to trimming and J lost 7 bases, with 15 bases between them. Germline values: CDR1 MNHEY, CDR2 SVGAGI.

The V gene is TRBV6-5, the J gene TRBJ2-5, with 7 positions matching TRBD1. CDR1 and CDR2 (germline): MNHEY, SVGAGI. Trimming took 5 bases from V and 5 from J; bases not matched to a gene: 8. The CDR3 covers 14 residues. This CDR3 is CASSTTGDGETQYF. The CDR3 coding sequence is TGTGCCAGCAGTACCACAGGGGACGGGGAGACCCAGTACTTC.